This T cell receptor beta chain originates from a study of early T cells in non-severe SARS-CoV-2 infection. The V end was cut by 3 bases, the J end by 3 bases, with 15 bases between. The germline gives CDR1 MDHEN, CDR2 SYDVKM. The CDR3 length is 15 residues. TCRdb recomputed calls from the 5' RACE reads with MiXCR, one row per CDR3 protein. The table includes about 100,000 distinct CDR3 sequences, roughly 11% detected once. This clonotype was counted at least ten times. V gene TRBV28 combines with J gene TRBJ2-7; D might be TRBD1 (5 bases). Source material: whole blood. This receptor was identified in an adult who was a healthcare worker with PCR-confirmed SARS-CoV-2 infection or an uninfected control (not recorded which). CDR3 sequence reads: CASSFWGRINYEQYF. The CDR3 nucleotides are TGTGCCAGCAGTTTCTGGGGCCGAATAAACTACGAGCAGTACTTC.